The next 20 T cell receptor beta chains were all read from a single sample in a study of OX40 agonist ivuxolimab in advanced cancers. TCRdb's copy holds only in-frame clones and misses some; the assay was immunoSEQ multiplex PCR. Of roughly 100,000 clones in the sample, approximately 90% are singletons; the top ten hold 7.4%. Here the sequenced sample was CD4+ or CD8+ T cells sorted from blood, taken in a trial of the OX40 agonist ivuxolimab. These receptors all stem from an adult with an advanced solid tumor such as melanoma, head and neck, liver or kidney cancer.

The rearrangement joins TRBV28 to TRBJ2-5; 8 bases match TRBD1. The V and J ends lost 3 bases and 0 bases, in that order; junction bases with no gene match: 6. The CDR3 spans 16 residues. CDR1 and CDR2 (germline): MDHEN, SYDVKM. The chain's CDR3 is CASSFSRTGYQETQYF. The CDR3 region has the DNA TGTGCCAGCAGTTTCTCCAGGACAGGGTACCAAGAGACCCAGTACTTC.

This rearrangement joins TRBV4-1 to TRBJ2-1; maybe TRBD2 (5 bases). V gave up 7 bases and J gave up 0 bases, with 13 bases separating them. This CDR3 region has 15 residues. Germline V gives CDR1 MGHRA, CDR2 YSYEKL. This chain's CDR3 is CASNRLGSSYNEQFF. CDR3 nucleotides: TGCGCCAGCAATCGATTGGGGAGCTCCTACAATGAGCAGTTCTTC.

This chain connects TRBV6-4 to TRBJ2-3; the D is unclear. Germline V gene data show CDR1 as MRHNA and CDR2 as SNTAGT. CDR3 length: 14 residues. The V gene lost 4 bases and the J gene lost 6 bases, with 14 bases spanning the gap. The CDR3 reads CASSVWPGADTQYF. CDR3 coding DNA: TGTGCCAGCAGTGTGTGGCCCGGAGCCGATACGCAGTATTTT.

This chain connects TRBV7-3 to TRBJ2-3; D ambiguous. This CDR3 comprises 16 residues. The germline CDR1 and CDR2 sequences are SGHTA and FQGTGA. With 4 bases removed from V and 1 base from J, the gap between germline ends came to 15 bases. In DNA form, the CDR3 reads TGTGCCAGCAGCTATACGAAGTTTACCTGCACAGATACGCAGTATTTT. Translated: CASSYTKFTCTDTQYF.

The gene calls are TRBV5-1 and TRBJ2-2; D gene ambiguous. V shed 2 bases and J shed 4 bases, with 3 bases lying between them. The CDR3 runs 12 residues. Germline CDR1 reads SGHRS; CDR2 reads YFSETQ. CDR3 in DNA: TGCGCCAGCAGCTTTAGCACCGGGGAGCTGTTTTTT. Its protein is CASSFSTGELFF.

The chain recombines TRBV28 with TRBJ1-1; weak D call: TRBD1 (6 bases). Per the germline V gene, CDR1 is MDHEN and CDR2 is SYDVKM. V lost 7 bases and J lost 4, with 19 bases in between. The CDR3 is made up of 15 amino acids. CDR3 in DNA: TGTGCCAGCATCAACCCTAGGGGGGTGGGCACTGAAGCTTTCTTT. Translation: CASINPRGVGTEAFF. Full variable domain (outside the CDR3, taken from reference TRBV28 and TRBJ1-1): DVKVTQSSRYLVKRTGEKVFLECVQDMDHENMFWYRQDPGLGLRLIYFSYDVKMKEKGDIPEGYSVSREKKERFSLILESASTNQTSMYLCASINPRGVGTEAFFGQGTRLTVV.

This clone was seen only once. The chain uses TRBV27 and TRBJ2-7, with a tentative D call TRBD2 (6 bases). Between the trimmed V and J ends, which lost 0 bases and 1 base, there was a span of 13 bases. Germline-derived CDR1 and CDR2 are MNHEY and SMNVEV (reference sequence). The CDR3 loop spans 16 amino acids. The CDR3: CASSLSLRDGSYEQYF. DNA for the CDR3: TGTGCCAGCAGTTTATCTCTGCGGGACGGATCCTACGAGCAGTACTTC.

The chain couples TRBV4-1 to TRBJ1-4; no clear D. The CDR3 runs to 12 residues. Germline-derived CDR1 and CDR2 are MGHRA and YSYEKL. Trimming removed 3 bases from V and 8 bases from J, with 7 bases in between. The chain's CDR3 is CASSHYDEKLFF. CDR3 coding DNA: TGCGCCAGCAGCCACTATGACGAAAAACTGTTTTTT.

V gene TRBV28 combines with J gene TRBJ1-1; TRBD1 is a possible D gene (5 bases). In germline, CDR1 is MDHEN, CDR2 SYDVKM. CDR3 size: 14 residues. V shed 5 bases and J shed 5 bases, with 15 bases lying between them. Written as DNA, the CDR3 is TGTGCCAGCAGTCCGGGGGGGAGGAATACTGAAGCTTTCTTT. Amino acids: CASSPGGRNTEAFF.

The gene calls are TRBV5-1 and TRBJ2-5; 7 nucleotides align to TRBD2. The CDR3 is 16 amino acids. CDR1 and CDR2 from the germline V gene are SGHRS and YFSETQ. V trimming: 0 bases; J trimming: 1 base; junction bases outside the gene matches: 6. The CDR3 sequence: CASSLVVSSGQETQYF. CDR3 in DNA: TGCGCCAGCAGCTTGGTTGTCTCTAGCGGCCAAGAGACCCAGTACTTC.

The table lists this clone with a count of one. The rearrangement links TRBV5-4 to TRBJ2-5, with 8 bases aligning to TRBD2. The trim removed 0 bases at V and 5 bases at J, leaving 6 bases unmatched. The CDR3 has 15 residues. The germline V gene has CDR1 SGHNT and CDR2 YYREEE (reference sequence). DNA for the CDR3: TGTGCCAGCAGCTTGGAGCGGGAGCCCCCCGAGACCCAGTACTTC. This translates into CASSLEREPPETQYF.

This clone was found once. CDR3 sequence: CASRKPLTNTEAFF. For the CDR3, the DNA is TGTGCCAGCAGAAAACCCCTAACTAACACTGAAGCTTTCTTT. The chain joins TRBV7-2 to TRBJ1-1, with D unclear. The CDR3 has 14 residues. CDR1 is SGHTA and CDR2 is FQGNSA in the germline V gene. V dropped 6 bases and J dropped 2 bases, with 13 bases sitting between them.

The chain couples TRBV5-1 to TRBJ2-5, with 13 bases fitting TRBD2. Germline assignment: CDR1 SGHRS and CDR2 YFSETQ. V lost 0 bases, J lost 5 bases, and 10 bases stayed unmatched. The length of the CDR3 is 18 residues. DNA for the CDR3: TGCGCCAGCAGCTTGGCCGGACTGACTAGCGGGAGGTCGGAGACCCAGTACTTC. Amino acid sequence: CASSLAGLTSGRSETQYF.

The rearrangement joins TRBV21-1 to TRBJ1-2; the table's D call TRBD1 went unverified against the DNA. TRBV21-1 corresponds to a pseudogene. The CDR3 is 13 residues long. CDR3 sequence (DNA): TGTGCCAACCCGTTAGACAGGGTTTTTGGCTACACCTTC. It translates to CANPLDRVFGYTF.

This clone was detected once. J is TRBJ1-5 and V is TRBV6-1, with a weak D call TRBD1 (5 bases). V was clipped by 4 bases and J by 0 bases, with 16 bases between them. CDR3 length: 17 residues. Germline CDR1 reads MNHNS; CDR2 reads SASEGT. Written as DNA, the CDR3 is TGTGCCAGCAGTGGCCGGGACGGGGGTTATAGCAATCAGCCCCAGCATTTT. Encoded protein: CASSGRDGGYSNQPQHF.

This chain joins TRBV29-1 and TRBJ1-2; D is undetermined. The V gene's germline CDR1 is SQVTM and CDR2 ANQGSEA. The CDR3 covers 12 residues. Trimming cost V 3 bases and J 4 bases, with 9 bases left between them. CDR3 DNA sequence: TGCAGCGTTGAGATCCAGTTCTATGGCTACACCTTC. Translated: CSVEIQFYGYTF.

The genes are TRBV20-1 and TRBJ2-2, with D tentatively TRBD1 (6 bases). The CDR3 spans 11 residues. Germline V gene data show CDR1 as DFQATT and CDR2 as SNEGSKA (reference sequence). Trimming removed 3 bases from V and 8 bases from J, with 7 bases in between. CDR3 amino acids: CSASRGGELFF. The CDR3 coding sequence is TGCAGTGCTAGCAGGGGTGGGGAGCTGTTTTTT.

This chain joins TRBV19 and TRBJ2-1; 8 bases map to TRBD2. This CDR3 spans 16 amino acids. Germline CDR1 is LNHDA and CDR2 is SQIVND (reference sequence). V trimming: 1 base; J trimming: 2 bases; junction bases outside the gene matches: 4. CDR3: CASSIVTSGPYNEQFF. The CDR3 nucleotides are TGTGCCAGTAGTATAGTTACTAGCGGCCCCTACAATGAGCAGTTCTTC.

V gene TRBV7-9 combines with J gene TRBJ2-1; 8 bases fit TRBD2. This CDR3 has 16 residues. The V gene's germline CDR1 is SEHNR and CDR2 FQNEAQ (reference sequence). Trimming took 6 bases from V and 4 from J; bases not matched to a gene: 11. The CDR3 spells CASSGPGRAPYNEQFF. CDR3 in DNA: TGTGCCAGCAGTGGACCCGGGAGGGCCCCTTACAATGAGCAGTTCTTC. The full variable domain, rest sourced from reference TRBV7-9 and TRBJ2-1, is DTGVSQNPRHKITKRGQNVTFRCDPISEHNRLYWYRQTLGQGPEFLTYFQNEAQLEKSRLLSDRFSAERPKGSFSTLEIQRTEQGDSAMYLCASSGPGRAPYNEQFFGPGTRLTVL.

V usage is TRBV11-3 and J usage is TRBJ2-7, with a weak D call TRBD1 (6 bases). Germline CDR1 reads SGHNT; CDR2 reads YENEEA. V was pared by 3 bases and J by 5 bases, with 17 bases between. The CDR3 has 15 residues. CDR3 sequence reads: CASSFGGRGYHEQYF. Here the CDR3 DNA reads TGTGCCAGCAGCTTTGGAGGCAGGGGCTACCACGAGCAGTACTTC. Using reference TRBV11-3 and TRBJ2-7 for the parts outside the CDR3, the full variable domain is EAGVVQSPRYKIIEKKQPVAFWCNPISGHNTLYWYLQNLGQGPELLIRYENEEAVDDSQLPKDRFSAERLKGVDSTLKIQPAELGDSAVYLCASSFGGRGYHEQYFGPGTRLTVT.